These 27 T cell receptor beta chains share one sample of origin, sequenced in a study of human CD8 memory T cell subsets. Investigators built TCR beta libraries using UMI-labeled 5' RACE. Reanalyzing the 5' RACE reads, TCRdb keeps one entry per CDR3 protein, without DNA. The table for this sample gives some 10,000 distinct CDR3 sequences. The sample comprised CD8+ stem-like memory T cells (TSCM and TCM) sorted from PBMCs. Subset reported: stem-like memory CD8 T cells (TSTEM), CCR7+ PD-1- TIGIT-. These receptors were collected from a human donor in good health.

V gene TRBV28 combines with J gene TRBJ2-1. The CDR3 totals 14 residues. Germline V lookup: CDR1 MDHEN, CDR2 SYDVKM. This chain's CDR3 is CASTVAGSYNEQFF.

In terms of frequency, this clonotype is medium-sized. The chain recombines TRBV7-3 with TRBJ2-7; TCRdb's D call, TRBD1, is unchecked because there is no DNA. The CDR3 runs to 14 residues. Per the germline V gene, CDR1 is SGHTA and CDR2 is FQGTGA. The CDR3 spells CASSLIGDSYEQYF.

The chain carries TRBV9 and TRBJ2-5; TCRdb lists TRBD1, though no DNA is available to test this call. The CDR3 loop spans 15 amino acids. CDR1 is SGDLS, CDR2 YYNGEE, per germline. CDR3 residues: CASNLGWGAEETQYF. The full variable domain, in which reference TRBV9 and TRBJ2-5 provide the parts outside the CDR3, is DSGVTQTPKHLITATGQRVTLRCSPRSGDLSVYWYQQSLDQGLQFLIQYYNGEERAKGNILERFSAQQFPDLHSELNLSSLELGDSALYFCASNLGWGAEETQYFGPGTRLLVL.

This chain connects TRBV7-9 to TRBJ2-1; there is no DNA to check the TCRdb D call of TRBD1. This CDR3 has 13 residues. Looked up from germline, CDR1 is SEHNR and CDR2 is FQNEAQ (reference sequence). This CDR3 is CATSLGGGNEQFF.

The rearrangement joins TRBV2 to TRBJ2-7; the D gene TCRdb calls, TRBD2, cannot be checked with no DNA. The CDR3 runs to 13 residues. Germline lookup yields CDR1 SNHLY and CDR2 FYNNEI. CDR3 loop: CASKAGLRLEQYF.

The chain joins TRBV9 to TRBJ2-5; TCRdb's assignment of TRBD1 cannot be checked, as there is no DNA. The germline CDR1 and CDR2 sequences are SGDLS and YYNGEE. The length of the CDR3 is 14 residues. The CDR3 loop is CASSVSGAEETQYF.

The V call is TRBV7-6, the J call TRBJ2-2; without DNA, the TCRdb call of TRBD2 cannot be checked. Germline V gives CDR1 SGHVS, CDR2 FNYEAQ. The CDR3 is made up of 14 amino acids. CDR3 in amino acids: CASSARTSGGELFF.

The chain links TRBV4-1 to TRBJ2-5; TCRdb reports TRBD2, a call that lacks DNA to check it against. CDR1 MGHRA and CDR2 YSYEKL come from the germline V gene. This CDR3 comprises 15 residues. The CDR3 sequence is CASSQETLPQETQYF.

This chain links TRBV27 with TRBJ1-1; TCRdb's assignment of TRBD1 cannot be checked, as there is no DNA. This CDR3 spans 16 amino acids. Germline V gives CDR1 MNHEY, CDR2 SMNVEV (reference sequence). CDR3 sequence reads: CASSPLLTTNALKAFF.

The rearrangement links TRBV13 to TRBJ1-3. The CDR3 runs 16 residues. CDR1 and CDR2 (germline): PRHDT, FYEKMQ (reference sequence). CDR3 loop: CASSRNPTSSGNTIYF.

This clonotype shows up as medium-sized by frequency. The chain employs TRBV6-2 or TRBV6-3 and TRBJ2-1; TCRdb lists TRBD2, though no DNA is available to test this call. The CDR3 loop spans 13 amino acids. The germline V gene has CDR1 MNHEY and CDR2 SVGEGT. The CDR3 reads CASKKRGRIEQFF.

The chain combines TRBV5-6 with TRBJ2-4. Germline V gene data show CDR1 as SGHDT and CDR2 as YYEEEE. The CDR3 sequence is 15 residues long. The CDR3 is CASSLTALAKNIQYF. The full variable domain, its missing parts supplied by reference TRBV5-6 and TRBJ2-4, is DAGVTQSPTHLIKTRGQQVTLRCSPKSGHDTVSWYQQALGQGPQFIFQYYEEEERQRGNFPDRFSGHQFPNYSSELNVNALLLGDSALYLCASSLTALAKNIQYFGAGTRLSVL.

The chain carries TRBV9 and TRBJ2-1; TCRdb lists TRBD2, though no DNA is available to test this call. The germline V gene has CDR1 SGDLS and CDR2 YYNGEE. CDR3 length equals 17 residues. Here the CDR3 reads CASSVGGAGGTYNEQFF.

The chain links TRBV11-2 to TRBJ2-7; the TRBD2 assignment by TCRdb is unverifiable without DNA. From germline, CDR1 is SGHAT and CDR2 FQNNGV. There are 16 residues in the CDR3. CDR3 protein: CASSLIASLSSYEQYF.

The V call is TRBV11-2, the J call TRBJ2-1; as DNA is missing, the TRBD2 call by TCRdb cannot be tested. This CDR3 is 14 amino acids long. CDR1 is SGHAT and CDR2 is FQNNGV in the germline V gene. The CDR3 reads CASSLGTIYNEQFF.

The J gene is TRBJ2-5, the V gene TRBV28; TCRdb indicates TRBD1, and absent DNA this call remains unverified. Germline V gene sequence: CDR1 MDHEN, CDR2 SYDVKM. The CDR3 length is 19 residues. CDR3 sequence: CASSLKWGPTGTPRETQYF.

The chain has TRBV5-5 and TRBJ1-2; there is no DNA to check the TCRdb D call of TRBD1. Germline lookup yields CDR1 SGHKS and CDR2 YYEKEE (reference sequence). This CDR3 is 15 amino acids long. The CDR3 here is CASSLQKTEIYGYTF.

The CDR3 loop reads CASSLEVDRGDEQYF. The genes are TRBV7-8 and TRBJ2-7; TCRdb proposes TRBD1, but this gene call is untestable without DNA. The germline V gene encodes CDR1 SGHVS and CDR2 FQNEAQ. The CDR3 extends over 15 amino acids. The full variable domain, in which reference TRBV7-8 and TRBJ2-7 provide the parts outside the CDR3, is GAGVSQSPRYKVAKRGQDVALRCDPISGHVSLFWYQQALGQGPEFLTYFQNEAQLDKSGLPSDRFFAERPEGSVSTLKIQRTQQEDSAVYLCASSLEVDRGDEQYFGPGTRLTVT.

This chain joins TRBV28 and TRBJ1-4. CDR1 is MDHEN and CDR2 is SYDVKM in the germline V gene. This CDR3 spans 13 amino acids. CDR3 amino acids: CAVLQATNEKLFF.

This sequence joins TRBV20-1 and TRBJ2-3; TCRdb indicates TRBD1, and absent DNA this call remains unverified. The germline CDR1 and CDR2 sequences are DFQATT and SNEGSKA (reference sequence). This CDR3 region has 19 residues. The CDR3 region is CSASRDARTPTIKGDTQYF.

V gene TRBV15 combines with J gene TRBJ2-7; without DNA, the TCRdb call of TRBD2 cannot be checked. The V gene's germline CDR1 is LNHNV and CDR2 YYDKDF (reference sequence). The CDR3 has 13 residues. CDR3 sequence reads: CATSTGENYEQYF.

The V and J genes are TRBV28 and TRBJ2-3; the TRBD1 assignment by TCRdb is unverifiable without DNA. The CDR3 length is 15 residues. Germline-derived CDR1 and CDR2 are MDHEN and SYDVKM. The CDR3 is CASSLGAASTDTQYF.

This chain links TRBV24-1 with TRBJ2-1; TCRdb gives TRBD1 as the D gene, but with no DNA this cannot be confirmed. The germline V gene encodes CDR1 KGHDR and CDR2 SFDVKD. CDR3 length: 13 residues. The CDR3 protein is CATSEGVGTKQFF.

The chain uses TRBV28 and TRBJ2-1; TCRdb names TRBD1, which stays unverified in the absence of DNA. The germline V gene has CDR1 MDHEN and CDR2 SYDVKM. This CDR3 is built from 15 residues. The CDR3 sequence: CASSLFVRGEVEQFF. Full variable domain (rest looked up from reference TRBV28 and TRBJ2-1): DVKVTQSSRYLVKRTGEKVFLECVQDMDHENMFWYRQDPGLGLRLIYFSYDVKMKEKGDIPEGYSVSREKKERFSLILESASTNQTSMYLCASSLFVRGEVEQFFGPGTRLTVL.

This clonotype shows up as medium-sized by frequency. The V gene is TRBV12-5, the J gene TRBJ2-3; TCRdb's D gene call, TRBD2, goes unchecked for lack of DNA. CDR3 length: 14 residues. Looked up from germline, CDR1 is LGHNT and CDR2 is FRNRAP. The CDR3: CASALGLLTDTQYF.

CDR3: CASSQLPRAEENYGYTF. The chain uses TRBV4-2 and TRBJ1-2. The CDR3 spans 17 residues. Germline-derived CDR1 and CDR2 are LGHNA and YNFKEQ.

V gene TRBV11-2 combines with J gene TRBJ2-1; TCRdb indicates TRBD1, and absent DNA this call remains unverified. This CDR3 contains 12 residues. The germline V gene encodes CDR1 SGHAT and CDR2 FQNNGV. The CDR3 here is CASSQGGNEQFF.